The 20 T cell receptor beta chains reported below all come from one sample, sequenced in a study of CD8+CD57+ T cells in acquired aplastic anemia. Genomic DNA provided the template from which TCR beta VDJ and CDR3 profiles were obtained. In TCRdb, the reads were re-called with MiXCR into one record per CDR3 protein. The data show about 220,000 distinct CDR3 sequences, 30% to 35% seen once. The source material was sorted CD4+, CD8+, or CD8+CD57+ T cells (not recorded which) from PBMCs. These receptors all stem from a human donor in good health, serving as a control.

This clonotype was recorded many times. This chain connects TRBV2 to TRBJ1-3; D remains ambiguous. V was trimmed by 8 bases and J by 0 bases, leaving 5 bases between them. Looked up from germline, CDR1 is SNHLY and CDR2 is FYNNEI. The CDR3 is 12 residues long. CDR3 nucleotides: TGTGCCAGCTCCCTCTCTGGAAACACCATATATTTT. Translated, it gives CASSLSGNTIYF.

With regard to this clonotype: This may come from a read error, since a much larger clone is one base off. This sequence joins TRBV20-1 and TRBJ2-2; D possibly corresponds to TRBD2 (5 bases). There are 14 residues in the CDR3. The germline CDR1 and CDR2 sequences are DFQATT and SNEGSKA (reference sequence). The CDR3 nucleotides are TGCAGTGCTAGCGTCACTGCGAACACCGGGGAGCTGCTTTTT. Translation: CSASVTANTGELLF.

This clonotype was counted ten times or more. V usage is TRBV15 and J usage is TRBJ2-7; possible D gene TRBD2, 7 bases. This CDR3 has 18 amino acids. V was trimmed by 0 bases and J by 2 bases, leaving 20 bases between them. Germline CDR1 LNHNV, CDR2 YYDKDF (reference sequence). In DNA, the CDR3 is TGTGCCACCAGCAGAGACGGCTACGGCGGGGGCCGAACCTACGAGCAGTACTTC. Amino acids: CATSRDGYGGGRTYEQYF.

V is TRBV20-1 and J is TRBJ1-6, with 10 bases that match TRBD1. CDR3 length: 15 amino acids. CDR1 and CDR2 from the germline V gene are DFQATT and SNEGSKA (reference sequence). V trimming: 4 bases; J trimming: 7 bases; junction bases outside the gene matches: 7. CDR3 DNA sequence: TGCAGTGCTACCACGACAGGGGGCATGAATTCACCCCTCCACTTT. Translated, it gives CSATTTGGMNSPLHF.

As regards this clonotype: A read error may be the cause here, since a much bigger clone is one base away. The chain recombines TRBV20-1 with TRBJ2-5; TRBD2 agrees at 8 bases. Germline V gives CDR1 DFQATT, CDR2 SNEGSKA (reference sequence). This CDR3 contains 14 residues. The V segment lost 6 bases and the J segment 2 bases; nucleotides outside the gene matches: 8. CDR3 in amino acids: CSAAPAGVQETQYF. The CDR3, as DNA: TGCAGTGCCGCTCCAGCGGGGGTACAAGAGACCCAGTACTTC.

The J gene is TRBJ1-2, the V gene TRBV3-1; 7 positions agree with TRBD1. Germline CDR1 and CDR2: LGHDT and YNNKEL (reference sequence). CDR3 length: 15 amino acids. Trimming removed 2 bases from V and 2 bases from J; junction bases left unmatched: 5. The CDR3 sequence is CASSQSQGRNYGYTF. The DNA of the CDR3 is TGTGCCAGCAGCCAATCACAGGGGCGGAACTATGGCTACACCTTC. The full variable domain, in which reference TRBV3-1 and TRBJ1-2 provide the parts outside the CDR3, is DTAVSQTPKYLVTQMGNDKSIKCEQNLGHDTMYWYKQDSKKFLKIMFSYNNKELIINETVPNRFSPKSPDKAHLNLHINSLELGDSAVYFCASSQSQGRNYGYTFGSGTRLTVV.

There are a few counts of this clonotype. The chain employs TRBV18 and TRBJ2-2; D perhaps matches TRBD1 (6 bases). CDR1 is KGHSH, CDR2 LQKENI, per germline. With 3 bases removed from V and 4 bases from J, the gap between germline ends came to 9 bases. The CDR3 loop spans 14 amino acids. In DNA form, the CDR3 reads TGTGCCAGCTCACCTTCCAGGGGCACCGGGGAGCTGTTTTTT. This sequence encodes CASSPSRGTGELFF.

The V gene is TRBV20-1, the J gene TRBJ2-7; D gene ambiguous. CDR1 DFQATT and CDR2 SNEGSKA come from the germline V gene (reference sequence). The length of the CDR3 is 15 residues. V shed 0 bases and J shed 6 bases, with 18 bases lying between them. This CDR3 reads CSARDYYCLGLEQYF. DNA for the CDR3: TGCAGTGCTAGAGATTATTACTGTTTAGGTCTCGAGCAGTACTTC.

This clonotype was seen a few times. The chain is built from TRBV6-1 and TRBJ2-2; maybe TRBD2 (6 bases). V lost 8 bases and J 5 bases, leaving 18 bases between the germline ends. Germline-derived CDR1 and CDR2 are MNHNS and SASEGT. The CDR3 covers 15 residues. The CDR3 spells CASSFVGGPTGELFF. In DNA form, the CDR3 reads TGTGCCAGCTCTTTCGTCGGAGGGCCGACCGGGGAGCTGTTTTTT.

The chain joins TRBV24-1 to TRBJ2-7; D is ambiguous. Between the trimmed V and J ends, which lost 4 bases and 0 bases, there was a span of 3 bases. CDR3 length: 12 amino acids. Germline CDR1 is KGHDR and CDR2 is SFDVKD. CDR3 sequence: CATSDYSYEQYF. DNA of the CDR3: TGTGCCACCAGTGACTACTCCTACGAGCAGTACTTC.

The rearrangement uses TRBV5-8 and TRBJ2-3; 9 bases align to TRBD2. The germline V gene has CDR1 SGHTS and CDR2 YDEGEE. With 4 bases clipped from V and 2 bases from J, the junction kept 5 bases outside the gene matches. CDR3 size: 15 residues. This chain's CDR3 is CASSRLADFTDTQYF. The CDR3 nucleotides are TGTGCCAGCAGCCGACTAGCGGATTTCACAGATACGCAGTATTTT.

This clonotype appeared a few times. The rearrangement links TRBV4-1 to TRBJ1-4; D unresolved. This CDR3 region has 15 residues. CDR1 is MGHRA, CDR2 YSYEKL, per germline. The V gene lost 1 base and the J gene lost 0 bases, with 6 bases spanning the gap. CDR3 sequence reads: CASSQVGATNEKLFF. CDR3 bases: TGCGCCAGCAGCCAAGTAGGAGCAACTAATGAAAAACTGTTTTTT.

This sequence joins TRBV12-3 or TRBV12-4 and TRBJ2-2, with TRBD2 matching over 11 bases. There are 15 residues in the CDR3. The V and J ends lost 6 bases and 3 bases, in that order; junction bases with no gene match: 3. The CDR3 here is CASRWTSGYTGELFF. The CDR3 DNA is TGTGCCAGCAGGTGGACTAGCGGGTACACCGGGGAGCTGTTTTTT.

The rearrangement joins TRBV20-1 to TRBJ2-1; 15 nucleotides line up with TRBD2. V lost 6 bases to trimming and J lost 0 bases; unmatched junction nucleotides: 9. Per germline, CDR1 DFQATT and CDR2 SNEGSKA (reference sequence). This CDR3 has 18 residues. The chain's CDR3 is CSAPGLAGGRVSYNEQFF. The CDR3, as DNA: TGCAGTGCCCCTGGACTAGCGGGGGGGCGCGTCTCCTACAATGAGCAGTTCTTC.

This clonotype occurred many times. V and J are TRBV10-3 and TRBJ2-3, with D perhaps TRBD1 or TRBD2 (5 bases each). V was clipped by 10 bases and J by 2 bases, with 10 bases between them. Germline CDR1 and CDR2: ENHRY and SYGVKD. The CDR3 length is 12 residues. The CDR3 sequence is CATRGTTDTQYF. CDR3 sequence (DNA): TGTGCCACGAGAGGGACCACAGATACGCAGTATTTT.

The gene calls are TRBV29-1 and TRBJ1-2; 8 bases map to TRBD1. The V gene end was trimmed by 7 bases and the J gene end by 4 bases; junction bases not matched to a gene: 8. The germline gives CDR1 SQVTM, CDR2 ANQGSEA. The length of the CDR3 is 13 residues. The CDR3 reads CSAPDREIYGYTF. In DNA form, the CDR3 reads TGCAGCGCTCCGGACAGGGAGATCTATGGCTACACCTTC.

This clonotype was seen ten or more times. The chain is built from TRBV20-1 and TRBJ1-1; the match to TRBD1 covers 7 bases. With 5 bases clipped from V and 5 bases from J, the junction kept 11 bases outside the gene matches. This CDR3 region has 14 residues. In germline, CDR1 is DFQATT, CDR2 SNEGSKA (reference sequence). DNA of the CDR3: TGCAGTGCTCTTTCCGACAGGGTGGGTACTGAAGCTTTCTTT. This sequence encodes CSALSDRVGTEAFF.

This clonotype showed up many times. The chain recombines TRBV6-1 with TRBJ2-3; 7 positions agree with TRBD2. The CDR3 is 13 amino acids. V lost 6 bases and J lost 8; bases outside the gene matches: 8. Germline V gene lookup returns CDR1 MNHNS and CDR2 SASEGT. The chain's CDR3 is CASSPTREGTQYF. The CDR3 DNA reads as TGTGCCAGCAGCCCGACGAGGGAGGGTACGCAGTATTTT.

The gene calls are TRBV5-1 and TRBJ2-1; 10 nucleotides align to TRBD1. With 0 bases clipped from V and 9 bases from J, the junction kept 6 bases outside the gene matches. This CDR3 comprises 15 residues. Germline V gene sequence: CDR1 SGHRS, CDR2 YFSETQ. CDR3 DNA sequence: TGCGCCAGCAGCTTGGACGGGACAGGGGCGGGTGAGCAGTTCTTC. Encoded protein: CASSLDGTGAGEQFF.

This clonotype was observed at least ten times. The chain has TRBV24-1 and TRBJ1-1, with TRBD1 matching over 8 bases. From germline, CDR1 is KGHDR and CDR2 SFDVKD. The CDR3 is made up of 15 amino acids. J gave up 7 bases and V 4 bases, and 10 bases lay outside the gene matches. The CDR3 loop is CATSDSGGPGDEAFF. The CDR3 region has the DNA TGTGCCACCAGTGACTCAGGGGGCCCTGGTGATGAAGCTTTCTTT.